This T cell receptor (beta chain) was sequenced in a study of OX40 agonist ivuxolimab in advanced cancers. Study as a whole: Recorded diagnoses for dose-escalation patients were hepatocellular carcinoma, melanoma, renal cell or head and neck cancer.

Patients were excluded for autoimmune disease history or systemic immunosuppression. Sequenced by immunoSEQ multiplex PCR; TCRdb stores in-frame clones only, minus some. The data show approximately 74,000 clones, with around 90% seen just once and 5.9% held by the top ten. V lost 5 bases to trimming and J lost 1 base, with 7 bases between them. Germline CDR1 is MNHEY and CDR2 is SMNVEV (reference sequence). CDR3 length equals 13 residues. Turning to this clone: Other DNA sequences of this sample code for an identical CDR3.

The TCR sequence derives from an adult with an advanced solid tumor such as melanoma, head and neck, liver or kidney cancer. This specimen was CD4+ or CD8+ T cells sorted from blood, taken in a trial of the OX40 agonist ivuxolimab. The chain uses TRBV27 and TRBJ2-3; D unclear. The CDR3 DNA reads as TGTGCCAGCAGTCTGCTGGGCACAGATACGCAGTATTTT. Protein sequence: CASSLLGTDTQYF.